These 19 T cell receptor beta chains share one sample of origin, sequenced in a study of blood T cell repertoires in COVID-19. Measured with immunoSEQ multiplex PCR; TCRdb has only the in-frame clones, and not every one. In the table there are approximately 170,000 clones, more than 80% of which are singletons. The sequenced sample consisted of peripheral blood. The source of these receptors is a human donor in a cohort sampled during active COVID-19.

The chain recombines TRBV14 with TRBJ1-2, with D perhaps TRBD1 (6 bases). This CDR3 region has 14 residues. The germline V and J ends were trimmed by 4 bases and 4 bases, with 13 bases remaining between them. Germline V gene sequence: CDR1 SGHDN, CDR2 FVKESK. CDR3 in DNA: TGTGCCAGCAGCCCCGGACAGAACCTCTATGGCTACACCTTC. Its protein is CASSPGQNLYGYTF.

This clone was seen a few times. The chain links TRBV11-3 to TRBJ1-1, with TRBD1 as a possible D gene (6 bases). This CDR3 is built from 13 residues. The germline gives CDR1 SGHNT, CDR2 YENEEA. V was trimmed by 3 bases and J by 5 bases, leaving 10 bases between them. The CDR3 coding sequence is TGTGCCAGCAGCTTCAAGGGGGGGACTGAAGCTTTCTTT. Amino acid sequence: CASSFKGGTEAFF.

This chain joins TRBV7-9 and TRBJ2-5; 10 bases match TRBD1. CDR3 length equals 15 residues. V was pared by 5 bases and J by 3 bases, with 6 bases of the junction left unmatched. Per the germline V gene, CDR1 is SEHNR and CDR2 is FQNEAQ (reference sequence). CDR3 DNA sequence: TGTGCCAGCAGCCCCTCGGGACAGGGGAAAGAGACCCAGTACTTC. It yields the protein CASSPSGQGKETQYF.

The V gene is TRBV7-6, the J gene TRBJ2-5; 15 bases line up with TRBD2. Trimming cost V 5 bases and J 0 bases; bases outside gene matches: 4. The CDR3 spans 17 residues. The germline CDR1 and CDR2 sequences are SGHVS and FNYEAQ. In nucleotides, the CDR3 is TGTGCCAGCAGCCGGGGACTAGCGGGAGGTTACCAAGAGACCCAGTACTTC. It codes for CASSRGLAGGYQETQYF.

The sample holds many counts of this clone. V is TRBV4-1 and J is TRBJ1-2, with no clear D. This CDR3 contains 12 residues. CDR1 is MGHRA, CDR2 YSYEKL, per germline. Trimming stripped 1 base from V and 6 bases from J, with 6 bases between. The CDR3 here is CASSQVSDGYTF. The CDR3, as DNA: TGCGCCAGCAGCCAAGTTTCGGATGGCTACACCTTC.

V is TRBV6-5 and J is TRBJ1-3, with D possibly matching TRBD1 (6 bases). Germline V gives CDR1 MNHEY, CDR2 SVGAGI. The CDR3 is 14 amino acids. V was shortened by 7 bases and J by 0 bases, with 10 bases between the two germline ends. CDR3 loop: CASKDRPSGNTIYF. Written as DNA, the CDR3 is TGTGCCAGCAAAGACAGGCCCTCTGGAAACACCATATATTTT.

The rearrangement links TRBV7-9 to TRBJ2-1; 8 positions agree with TRBD1. Unmatched junction bases numbered 6, after V lost 1 base and J lost 7 bases. Germline loops: CDR1 SEHNR, CDR2 FQNEAQ (reference sequence). CDR3 size: 15 residues. The CDR3 region is CASSLGRTGLNEQFF. In DNA form, the CDR3 reads TGTGCCAGCAGCTTAGGGAGGACAGGGCTGAATGAGCAGTTCTTC.

This clone was found a few times. The rearrangement joins TRBV5-1 to TRBJ2-3, with TRBD1 identical over 7 bases. V trimming: 0 bases; J trimming: 1 base; junction bases outside the gene matches: 8. This CDR3 has 17 amino acids. CDR1 SGHRS and CDR2 YFSETQ come from the germline V gene. CDR3 region: CASSLVGTGVGTDTQYF. In nucleotides, the CDR3 is TGCGCCAGCAGCTTGGTTGGCACAGGGGTCGGCACAGATACGCAGTATTTT.

This clone has more than one count but fewer than ten. The CDR3 sequence is CASSPTRGQETQYF. Written as DNA, the CDR3 is TGTGCCAGCAGCCCAACACGGGGGCAAGAGACCCAGTACTTC. The chain combines TRBV16 with TRBJ2-5; the D gene is possibly TRBD2 (6 bases). V was clipped by 4 bases and J by 2 bases, with 11 bases between them. Per germline, CDR1 KGHSY and CDR2 FQNENV. The CDR3 spans 14 residues.

The J gene is TRBJ1-2, the V gene TRBV5-4; D gene ambiguous. The CDR3 runs 13 residues. Trimming pared 0 bases from V and 2 bases from J, leaving 5 bases between. Germline lookup yields CDR1 SGHNT and CDR2 YYREEE (reference sequence). Written as DNA, the CDR3 is TGTGCCAGCAGCTTGGTAGAGAACTATGGCTACACCTTC. It yields the protein CASSLVENYGYTF. The entire variable domain, with the rest obtained from reference TRBV5-4 and TRBJ1-2, is as follows: ETGVTQSPTHLIKTRGQQVTLRCSSQSGHNTVSWYQQALGQGPQFIFQYYREEENGRGNFPPRFSGLQFPNYSSELNVNALELDDSALYLCASSLVENYGYTFGSGTRLTVV.

This chain connects TRBV9 to TRBJ2-3; D is unresolved. Trimming shortened V by 0 bases and J by 1 base, and 3 bases separated the two germline ends. Germline CDR1 is SGDLS and CDR2 is YYNGEE. The length of the CDR3 is 13 residues. The CDR3 spells CASSVGGTDTQYF. The CDR3 nucleotides read TGTGCCAGCAGCGTAGGCGGCACAGATACGCAGTATTTT.

The V and J genes are TRBV6-6 and TRBJ1-5; D may be TRBD1 (6 bases). V lost 6 bases, J lost 7 bases, and 13 bases lay in between. Per germline, CDR1 MNHNY and CDR2 SVGAGI (reference sequence). This CDR3 region has 13 residues. The CDR3 region is CASRNREGQPQHF. The DNA of the CDR3 is TGTGCCAGCAGAAACAGGGAGGGACAGCCCCAGCATTTT.

The gene calls are TRBV7-9 and TRBJ2-7; the match to TRBD1 covers 12 bases. CDR3 length: 15 residues. Trimming removed 6 bases from V and 5 bases from J; junction bases left unmatched: 8. Germline CDR1 and CDR2: SEHNR and FQNEAQ (reference sequence). CDR3 in DNA: TGTGCCAGCAGTCGAACCGGGACAGGGGGCAACGAGCAGTACTTC. It codes for CASSRTGTGGNEQYF.

The chain joins TRBV14 to TRBJ1-1; 8 nucleotides agree with TRBD1. The CDR3 is 14 residues long. CDR1 and CDR2 (germline): SGHDN, FVKESK. V gave up 3 bases and J gave up 4 bases; unmatched junction bases: 4. This CDR3 is CASSHLQGATEAFF. CDR3 DNA: TGTGCCAGCAGCCACCTTCAGGGGGCCACTGAAGCTTTCTTT.

The genes are TRBV5-1 and TRBJ2-7; 10 bases agree with TRBD1. In germline, CDR1 is SGHRS, CDR2 YFSETQ. With V trimmed by 7 bases and J by 2 bases, 0 bases remained unmatched. This CDR3 spans 12 amino acids. This CDR3 is CASGQGAYEQYF. Written as DNA, the CDR3 is TGCGCCAGCGGACAGGGGGCCTACGAGCAGTACTTC.

The chain carries TRBV6-5 and TRBJ1-1; possible D gene TRBD1, 6 bases. The CDR3 runs to 14 residues. Trimming left V 4 bases short and J 1 base short, with 10 bases between. Germline lookup yields CDR1 MNHEY and CDR2 SVGAGI. The CDR3 sequence: CASSFSGQNTEAFF. The CDR3 nucleotides are TGTGCCAGCAGTTTCTCGGGACAGAACACTGAAGCTTTCTTT.

This chain links TRBV9 with TRBJ2-7; TRBD2 aligns across 8 bases. Unmatched junction bases numbered 9, after V lost 5 bases and J lost 2 bases. This CDR3 comprises 15 residues. Germline assignment: CDR1 SGDLS and CDR2 YYNGEE. The CDR3 DNA reads as TGTGCCAGCAGTGCACGGAGCGGGAGCACCTACGAGCAGTACTTC. The encoded protein is CASSARSGSTYEQYF. Combining the CDR3 with reference TRBV9 and TRBJ2-7 gives the whole variable domain DSGVTQTPKHLITATGQRVTLRCSPRSGDLSVYWYQQSLDQGLQFLIQYYNGEERAKGNILERFSAQQFPDLHSELNLSSLELGDSALYFCASSARSGSTYEQYFGPGTRLTVT.

This rearrangement joins TRBV6-6 to TRBJ1-5, with D perhaps matching TRBD1 (6 bases). V was pared by 5 bases and J by 9 bases, with 20 bases between. CDR1 and CDR2 from the germline V gene are MNHNY and SVGAGI (reference sequence). The CDR3 runs 15 residues. CDR3 residues: CASSQETGVGSPQHF. In DNA form, the CDR3 reads TGTGCCAGCAGTCAAGAGACAGGAGTGGGTTCGCCCCAGCATTTT.

The chain's CDR3 is CASSQELAGNYEQYF. The CDR3 DNA sequence: TGTGCCAGCAGCCAAGAGTTAGCGGGGAACTACGAGCAGTACTTC. V gene TRBV3-1 (or the pseudogene TRBV3-2) combines with J gene TRBJ2-7, with TRBD2 matching over 8 bases. The CDR3 contains 15 residues. Trimming removed 0 bases from V and 3 bases from J; junction bases left unmatched: 4. Per germline, CDR1 LGHDT and CDR2 YNNKEL (reference sequence).